Below, 7 T cell receptor beta chains from the same sample are listed, as sequenced in a study of T cell responses to AZD1222 COVID-19 vaccine. TCRdb's table, derived via immunoSEQ multiplex PCR, lists solely in-frame clones and lacks some. The table has some 120,000 clones, roughly 94% seen once. The input for sequencing was peripheral blood, taken on day 0 of AZD1222 vaccination. The receptors come from an adult in good health.

The rearrangement uses TRBV29-1 and TRBJ2-2; the match to TRBD1 covers 9 bases. In germline, CDR1 is SQVTM, CDR2 ANQGSEA. J gave up 5 bases and V 6 bases, and 7 bases lay outside the gene matches. The CDR3 totals 14 residues. CDR3 loop: CSVKQGAGTGELFF. The DNA for the CDR3 is TGCAGCGTCAAACAGGGGGCCGGAACCGGGGAGCTGTTTTTT.

The V gene is TRBV9, the J gene TRBJ2-2, with TRBD1 identical over 9 bases. CDR1 is SGDLS and CDR2 is YYNGEE in the germline V gene. The length of the CDR3 is 16 residues. J lost 7 bases, V lost 0 bases, and 7 bases had no gene match. For the CDR3, the DNA is TGTGCCAGCAGCGTAGAGGGACAGGGACCGATCGGGGAGCTGTTTTTT. Encoded protein: CASSVEGQGPIGELFF. The full variable domain, with the rest looked up from reference TRBV9 and TRBJ2-2, is DSGVTQTPKHLITATGQRVTLRCSPRSGDLSVYWYQQSLDQGLQFLIQYYNGEERAKGNILERFSAQQFPDLHSELNLSSLELGDSALYFCASSVEGQGPIGELFFGEGSRLTVL.

The J gene is TRBJ2-7, the V gene TRBV7-2; TRBD2 matches at 12 bases. Looked up from germline, CDR1 is SGHTA and CDR2 is FQGNSA. V lost 5 bases and J lost 3; bases outside the gene matches: 5. The CDR3 length is 15 residues. This chain's CDR3 is CASSLGLAGSYEQYF. CDR3 DNA: TGTGCCAGCAGCCTCGGACTAGCGGGGAGCTACGAGCAGTACTTC.

This clone was observed a single time. The chain has TRBV19 and TRBJ1-6, with 12 positions matching TRBD1. The CDR3 sequence is 16 residues long. V lost 7 bases to trimming and J lost 6 bases; unmatched junction nucleotides: 7. Germline CDR1 and CDR2: LNHDA and SQIVND (reference sequence). As DNA, the CDR3 is TGTGCCAGTACCCGGGACAGGGGGCGAGGTAATTCACCCCTCCACTTT. It is translated as CASTRDRGRGNSPLHF.

This chain joins TRBV7-2 and TRBJ2-3; the D gene could be TRBD1 or TRBD2 (5 bases each). V was clipped by 4 bases and J by 5 bases, with 13 bases between them. This CDR3 has 14 residues. Germline V gene data show CDR1 as SGHTA and CDR2 as FQGNSA. CDR3 sequence: CASSSPQGVDTQYF. The DNA for the CDR3 is TGTGCCAGCAGCTCACCGCAGGGAGTAGATACGCAGTATTTT.

J is TRBJ2-6 and V is TRBV7-6, with 12 positions matching TRBD2. The V and J ends lost 5 bases and 7 bases, in that order; junction bases with no gene match: 9. CDR1 and CDR2 (germline): SGHVS, FNYEAQ. This CDR3 has 17 amino acids. CDR3 DNA: TGTGCCAGCAGCCCAGTTCCTAGCGGGAGGGACGCCAACGTCCTGACTTTC. It encodes CASSPVPSGRDANVLTF.

V and J are TRBV30 and TRBJ1-2, with a weak D call TRBD1 (5 bases). The CDR3 has 13 amino acids. Germline-derived CDR1 and CDR2 are GTSNPN and SVGIG (reference sequence). Trimming took off 2 bases at V and 5 bases at J, with 12 bases between the two ends. The CDR3 here is CAWSSGQGYGYTF. The CDR3 DNA reads TGTGCCTGGAGTTCGGGGCAGGGTTATGGCTACACCTTC.